This is a list of T cell receptor beta chains from one sample in a study of blood T cell repertoires in COVID-19. Here immunoSEQ multiplex PCR was the method, and the copy in TCRdb shows in-frame clones only, minus some. This table holds about 280,000 clones, about 89% found once. Material for sequencing was peripheral blood. The receptors here all came from a man in his forties or fifties with active or convalescent COVID-19. The CDR3 runs from the conserved cysteine through the conserved F or W. Each record gives: J gene, clone size, V gene, D gene, CDR3 protein, CDR3 DNA. The D gene is left open where the match is weak. Some rows mark clone size as missing; the rest say once, few, many or name a class of expanded clone.

TRBJ1-1,NA,TRBV4-1,NA,CASSQDGLTGNTEAFF,TGCGCCAGCAGCCAAGATGGGTTGACAGGGAACACTGAAGCTTTCTTT
TRBJ2-1,once,TRBV14,NA,CASSQDPGLTYNEQFF,TGTGCCAGCAGCCAAGACCCGGGACTCACCTACAATGAGCAGTTCTTC
TRBJ2-2,NA,TRBV5-6,TRBD1,CASSLDRGTNTGELFF,TGTGCCAGCAGTTTGGACAGGGGAACGAACACCGGGGAGCTGTTTTTT
TRBJ2-1,NA,TRBV27,TRBD1,CASSFFQGASNEQFF,TGTGCCAGCAGTTTTTTTCAGGGGGCTAGCAATGAGCAGTTCTTC
TRBJ1-4,NA,TRBV2,NA,CASSEAATLNEKLFF,TGTGCCAGCAGTGAAGCGGCGACTCTTAATGAAAAACTGTTTTTT
TRBJ2-7,once,TRBV24-1,NA,CATSEFDQGEQYF,TGTGCCACCAGTGAGTTCGATCAGGGCGAGCAGTACTTC
TRBJ2-3,NA,TRBV11-2,TRBD2,CASSSGRGAGTDTQYF,TGTGCCAGCAGCTCGGGGAGGGGCGCGGGCACAGATACGCAGTATTTT
TRBJ2-3,once,TRBV3-1/TRBV3-2,NA,CASSRDTSLTDTQYF,TGTGCCAGCAGCCGGGATACTAGCCTCACAGATACGCAGTATTTT
TRBJ2-7,NA,TRBV4-1,NA,CASSQGQVDYEQYF,TGCGCCAGCAGCCAAGGACAGGTCGACTACGAGCAGTACTTC
TRBJ2-2,NA,TRBV3-1/TRBV3-2,NA,CASSQAPTGNTGELFF,TGTGCCAGCAGCCAAGCCCCGACAGGTAACACCGGGGAGCTGTTTTTT
TRBJ1-5,NA,TRBV19,NA,CASSIMRTRSDQPQHF,TGTGCCAGTAGTATCATGCGGACTCGGTCCGATCAGCCCCAGCATTTT
TRBJ2-7,NA,TRBV9,TRBD2,CASSPREGGPYEQYF,TGTGCCAGCAGCCCTCGGGAGGGTGGCCCCTACGAGCAGTACTTC
TRBJ1-2,NA,TRBV5-6,NA,CASSFGQGNYGYTF,TGTGCCAGCAGCTTCGGGCAGGGGAACTATGGCTACACCTTC
TRBJ1-5,NA,TRBV3-1/TRBV3-2,NA,CASSQGTSTRPQHF,TGTGCCAGCAGCCAAGGGACTTCGACGAGGCCCCAGCATTTT
TRBJ1-4,NA,TRBV7-2,TRBD1,CASSPSGTGLEKLFF,TGTGCCAGCAGCCCCTCCGGGACAGGGCTTGAAAAACTGTTTTTT
TRBJ1-4,NA,TRBV19,NA,CASRIGVTINEKLFF,TGTGCCAGTAGAATCGGGGTTACGATTAATGAAAAACTGTTTTTT
TRBJ2-2,NA,TRBV30,NA,CAWSVYRENTGELFF,TGTGCCTGGAGTGTTTATCGGGAGAACACCGGGGAGCTGTTTTTT
TRBJ2-2,NA,TRBV5-5,NA,CASSSQVLANTGELFF,TGTGCCAGCAGCTCACAGGTCCTGGCGAACACCGGGGAGCTGTTTTTT
TRBJ2-1,NA,TRBV18,TRBD1,CASSPPDRTGGNNEQFF,TGTGCCAGCTCACCACCGGATAGGACAGGGGGCAACAATGAGCAGTTCTTC
TRBJ1-2,NA,TRBV29-1,NA,CSVNGGQNYGYTF,TGCAGCGTCAACGGTGGGCAGAACTATGGCTACACCTTC
TRBJ2-7,NA,TRBV5-1,TRBD1,CASSLGTGESEQYF,TGCGCCAGCAGCTTGGGGACAGGGGAATCCGAGCAGTACTTC
TRBJ2-3,NA,TRBV5-4,TRBD1,CASSDGTDVDTQYF,TGTGCCAGCAGCGACGGGACAGATGTCGATACGCAGTATTTT
TRBJ2-3,few,TRBV5-6,NA,CATSPRGMVSDTQYF,TGTGCCACCTCCCCCCGAGGGATGGTCTCAGATACGCAGTATTTT